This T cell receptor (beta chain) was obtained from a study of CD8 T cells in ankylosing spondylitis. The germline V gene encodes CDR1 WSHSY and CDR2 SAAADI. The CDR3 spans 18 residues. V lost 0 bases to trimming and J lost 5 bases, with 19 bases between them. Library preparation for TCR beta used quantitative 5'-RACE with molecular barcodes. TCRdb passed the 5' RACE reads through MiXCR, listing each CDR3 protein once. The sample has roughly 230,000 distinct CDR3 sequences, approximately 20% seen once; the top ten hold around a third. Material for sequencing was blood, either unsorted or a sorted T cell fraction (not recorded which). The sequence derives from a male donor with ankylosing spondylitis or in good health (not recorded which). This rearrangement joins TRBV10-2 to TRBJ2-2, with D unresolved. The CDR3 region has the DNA TGCGCCAGCAGTGAGTCCACCGGTAGCAAGGCAAGAACCGGGGAGCTGTTTTTT. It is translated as CASSESTGSKARTGELFF.